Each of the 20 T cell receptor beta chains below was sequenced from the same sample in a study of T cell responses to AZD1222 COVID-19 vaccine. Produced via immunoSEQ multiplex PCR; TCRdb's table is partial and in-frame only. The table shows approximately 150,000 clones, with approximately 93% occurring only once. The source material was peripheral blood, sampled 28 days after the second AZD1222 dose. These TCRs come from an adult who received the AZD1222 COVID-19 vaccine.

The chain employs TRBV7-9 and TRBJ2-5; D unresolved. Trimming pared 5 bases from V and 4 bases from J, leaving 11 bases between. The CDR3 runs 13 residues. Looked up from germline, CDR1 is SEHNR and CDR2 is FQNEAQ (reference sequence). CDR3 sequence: CASSVYLGETQYF. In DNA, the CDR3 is TGTGCCAGCAGCGTGTATCTGGGAGAGACCCAGTACTTC.

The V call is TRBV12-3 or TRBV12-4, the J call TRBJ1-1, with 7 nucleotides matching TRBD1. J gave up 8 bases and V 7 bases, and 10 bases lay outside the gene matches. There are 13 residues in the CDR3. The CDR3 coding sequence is TGTGCCAGCATCCTAGAGGGGGCAGAAGAAGCTTTCTTT. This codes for CASILEGAEEAFF.

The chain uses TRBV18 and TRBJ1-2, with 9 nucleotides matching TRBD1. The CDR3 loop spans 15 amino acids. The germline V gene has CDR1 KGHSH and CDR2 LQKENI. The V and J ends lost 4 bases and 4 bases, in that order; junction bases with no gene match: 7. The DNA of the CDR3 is TGTGCCAGCTCACTTACCGGGACAGGGTCCTATGGCTACACCTTC. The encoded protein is CASSLTGTGSYGYTF.

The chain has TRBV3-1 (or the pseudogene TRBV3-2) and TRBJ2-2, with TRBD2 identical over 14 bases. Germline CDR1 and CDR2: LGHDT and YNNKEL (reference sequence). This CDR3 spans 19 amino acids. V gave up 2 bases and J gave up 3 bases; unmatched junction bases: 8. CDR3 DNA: TGTGCCAGCAGCCAATTAGGACTAGCGGGAGGATTCTACACCGGGGAGCTGTTTTTT. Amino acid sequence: CASSQLGLAGGFYTGELFF.

In DNA form, the CDR3 reads TGTGCCAGCAGTTACGGGGCCCCGGGGGAAAAACTGTTTTTT. Its protein product is CASSYGAPGEKLFF. The chain links TRBV6-5 to TRBJ1-4, with TRBD1 as a possible D gene (5 bases). This CDR3 region has 14 residues. Germline V gene sequence: CDR1 MNHEY, CDR2 SVGAGI. Trimming took 2 bases from V and 8 from J, leaving 12 bases between them.

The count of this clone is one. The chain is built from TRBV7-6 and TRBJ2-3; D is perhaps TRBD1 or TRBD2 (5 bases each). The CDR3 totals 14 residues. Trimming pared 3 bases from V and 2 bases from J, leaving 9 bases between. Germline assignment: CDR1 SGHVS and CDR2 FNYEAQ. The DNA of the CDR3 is TGTGCCAGCAGCTTTAGGGGAGTCACAGATACGCAGTATTTT. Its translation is CASSFRGVTDTQYF. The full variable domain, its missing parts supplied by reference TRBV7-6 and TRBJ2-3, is GAGVSQSPRYKVTKRGQDVALRCDPISGHVSLYWYRQALGQGPEFLTYFNYEAQQDKSGLPNDRFSAERPEGSISTLTIQRTEQRDSAMYRCASSFRGVTDTQYFGPGTRLTVL.

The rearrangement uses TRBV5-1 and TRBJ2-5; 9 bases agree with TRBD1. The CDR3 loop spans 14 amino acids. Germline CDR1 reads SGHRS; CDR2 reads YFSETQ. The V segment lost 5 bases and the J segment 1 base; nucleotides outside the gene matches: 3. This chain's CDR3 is CASSPQGAQETQYF. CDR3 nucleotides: TGCGCCAGCAGTCCACAGGGGGCCCAAGAGACCCAGTACTTC.

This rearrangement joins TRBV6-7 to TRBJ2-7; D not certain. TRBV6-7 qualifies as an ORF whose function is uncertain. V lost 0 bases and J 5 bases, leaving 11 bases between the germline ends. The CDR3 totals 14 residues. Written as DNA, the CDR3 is TGTGCCAGCAGTTACTCGTCGAAGGCGGACGAGCAGTACTTC. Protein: CASSYSSKADEQYF.

The CDR3 loop reads CASSLQGRRSYNEQFF. CDR3 in DNA: TGTGCCAGCAGCCTTCAGGGGCGGCGCTCCTACAATGAGCAGTTCTTC. The chain combines TRBV7-9 with TRBJ2-1; the D gene is possibly TRBD1 (6 bases). This CDR3 contains 16 residues. The V and J ends lost 5 bases and 0 bases respectively, with 14 bases between them. Germline CDR1 is SEHNR and CDR2 is FQNEAQ (reference sequence).

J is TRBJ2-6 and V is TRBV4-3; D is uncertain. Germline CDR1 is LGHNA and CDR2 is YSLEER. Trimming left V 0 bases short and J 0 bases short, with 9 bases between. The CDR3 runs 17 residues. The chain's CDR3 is CASSQDILRSGANVLTF. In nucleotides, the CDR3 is TGCGCCAGCAGCCAAGACATCTTGCGCTCTGGGGCCAACGTCCTGACTTTC.

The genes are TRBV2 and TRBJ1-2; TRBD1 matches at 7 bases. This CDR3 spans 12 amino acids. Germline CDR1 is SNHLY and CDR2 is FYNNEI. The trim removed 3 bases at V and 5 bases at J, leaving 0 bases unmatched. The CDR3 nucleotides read TGTGCCAGCAGTGAGGGACAGTATGGCTACACCTTC. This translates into CASSEGQYGYTF.

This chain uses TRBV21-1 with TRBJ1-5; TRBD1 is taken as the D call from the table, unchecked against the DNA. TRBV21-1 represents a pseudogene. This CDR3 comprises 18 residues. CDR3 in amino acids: CASSKVVTGGVGNQPQHF. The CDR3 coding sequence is TGTGCCAGCAGCAAAGTGGTGACAGGGGGCGTCGGCAATCAGCCCCAGCATTTT.

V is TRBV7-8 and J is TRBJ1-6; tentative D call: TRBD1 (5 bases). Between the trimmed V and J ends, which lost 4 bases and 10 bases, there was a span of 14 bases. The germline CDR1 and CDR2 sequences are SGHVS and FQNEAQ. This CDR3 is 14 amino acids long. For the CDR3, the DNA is TGTGCCAGCAGCTCGGGACTGATTTCGTCACCCCTCCACTTT. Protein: CASSSGLISSPLHF.

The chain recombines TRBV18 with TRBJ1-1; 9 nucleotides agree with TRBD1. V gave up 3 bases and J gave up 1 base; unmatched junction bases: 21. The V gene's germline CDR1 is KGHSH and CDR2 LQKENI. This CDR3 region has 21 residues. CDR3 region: CASSPLPLDGQGSRENTEAFF. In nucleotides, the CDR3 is TGTGCCAGCTCACCCCTACCATTAGACGGACAGGGGAGTCGTGAGAACACTGAAGCTTTCTTT.

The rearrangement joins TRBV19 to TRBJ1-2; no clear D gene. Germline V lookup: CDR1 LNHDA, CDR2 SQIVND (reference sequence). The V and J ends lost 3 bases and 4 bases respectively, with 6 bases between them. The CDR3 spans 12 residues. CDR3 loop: CASSIVGYGYTF. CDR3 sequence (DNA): TGTGCCAGTAGTATCGTCGGCTATGGCTACACCTTC.

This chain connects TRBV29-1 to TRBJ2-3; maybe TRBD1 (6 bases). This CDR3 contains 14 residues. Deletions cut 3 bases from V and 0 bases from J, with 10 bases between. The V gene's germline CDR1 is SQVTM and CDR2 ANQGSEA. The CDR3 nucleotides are TGCAGCGTTGAGGGGGCACCTAGCACAGATACGCAGTATTTT. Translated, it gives CSVEGAPSTDTQYF.

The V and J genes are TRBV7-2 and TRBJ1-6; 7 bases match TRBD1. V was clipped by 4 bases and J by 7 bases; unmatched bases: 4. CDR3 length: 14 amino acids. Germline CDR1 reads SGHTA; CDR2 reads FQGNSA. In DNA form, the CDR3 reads TGTGCCAGCAGCTACCGGGACAGAAATTCACCCCTCCACTTT. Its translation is CASSYRDRNSPLHF.

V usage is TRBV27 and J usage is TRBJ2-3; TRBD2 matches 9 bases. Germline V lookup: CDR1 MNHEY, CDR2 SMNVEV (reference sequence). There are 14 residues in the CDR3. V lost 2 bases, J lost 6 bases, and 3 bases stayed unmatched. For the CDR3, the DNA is TGTGCCAGCAGTTTAGCGGGGGGGAGGGATACGCAGTATTTT. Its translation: CASSLAGGRDTQYF.

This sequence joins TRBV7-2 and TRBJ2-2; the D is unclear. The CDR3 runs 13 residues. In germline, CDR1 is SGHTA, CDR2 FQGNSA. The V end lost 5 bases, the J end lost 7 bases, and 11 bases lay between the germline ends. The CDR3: CASSDHLGGELFF. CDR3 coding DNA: TGTGCCAGCAGCGATCACTTGGGCGGGGAGCTGTTTTTT.

CDR3 sequence (DNA): TGTGCCAGCAGCAGCCGGGACAGTTCCTACGAGCAGTACTTC. Translation: CASSSRDSSYEQYF. The genes are TRBV9 and TRBJ2-7, with TRBD1 matching 7 bases. The CDR3 loop spans 14 amino acids. After removal of 4 bases from V and 1 base from J, the junction contained 5 bases not matched to a gene. Germline CDR1 is SGDLS and CDR2 is YYNGEE. Combining the CDR3 with reference TRBV9 and TRBJ2-7 gives the whole variable domain DSGVTQTPKHLITATGQRVTLRCSPRSGDLSVYWYQQSLDQGLQFLIQYYNGEERAKGNILERFSAQQFPDLHSELNLSSLELGDSALYFCASSSRDSSYEQYFGPGTRLTVT.